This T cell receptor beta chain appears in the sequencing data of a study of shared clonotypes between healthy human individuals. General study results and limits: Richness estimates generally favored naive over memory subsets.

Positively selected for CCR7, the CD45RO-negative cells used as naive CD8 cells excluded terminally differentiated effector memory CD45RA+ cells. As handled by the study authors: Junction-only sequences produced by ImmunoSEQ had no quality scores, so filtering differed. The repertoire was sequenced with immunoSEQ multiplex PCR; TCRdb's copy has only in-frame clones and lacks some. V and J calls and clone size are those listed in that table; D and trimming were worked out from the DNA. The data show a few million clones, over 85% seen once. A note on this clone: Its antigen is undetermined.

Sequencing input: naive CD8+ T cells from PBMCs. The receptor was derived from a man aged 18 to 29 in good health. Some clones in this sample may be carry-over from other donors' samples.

The CDR3 nucleotides are TGCGCCAGCAGCCAAGTTCCCGGGACAGGGTATGGCTACACCTTC. It encodes CASSQVPGTGYGYTF. The chain couples TRBV4-1 to TRBJ1-2; 9 bases are a match to TRBD1. CDR1 and CDR2 from the germline V gene are MGHRA and YSYEKL. This CDR3 contains 15 residues. V shed 1 base and J 5 bases; nucleotides not matched to a gene: 5.